A single T cell receptor beta chain is shown here with its context. The data are from a study of blood T cell repertoires in COVID-19. Study-level background: Nucleic acid was either cDNA or gDNA, and it came from T cells, B-cell-depleted T cells, or PBMCs.

The authors' processing: Estimates of nucleated cell counts were drawn from the amplification of reference gene primers. Sequenced by immunoSEQ multiplex PCR; TCRdb stores in-frame clones only, minus some. V and J calls plus clone size are reproduced from that table; the DNA served to infer D and trimming. The sample carries about 89,000 clones, approximately 80% recorded once. The CDR3 consists of 18 residues. Looked up from germline, CDR1 is SGHRS and CDR2 is YFSETQ. With 0 bases clipped from V and 2 bases from J, the junction kept 8 bases outside the gene matches. The clonotype comes from a man in his sixties or seventies with acute or convalescent COVID-19. Material: peripheral blood. The V call is TRBV5-1, the J call TRBJ2-6, with 7 nucleotides matching TRBD1. In DNA form, the CDR3 reads TGCGCCAGCAGCTTGGATCCCCAGGGGGTCGCTGGGGCCAACGTCCTGACTTTC. Translating gives CASSLDPQGVAGANVLTF.